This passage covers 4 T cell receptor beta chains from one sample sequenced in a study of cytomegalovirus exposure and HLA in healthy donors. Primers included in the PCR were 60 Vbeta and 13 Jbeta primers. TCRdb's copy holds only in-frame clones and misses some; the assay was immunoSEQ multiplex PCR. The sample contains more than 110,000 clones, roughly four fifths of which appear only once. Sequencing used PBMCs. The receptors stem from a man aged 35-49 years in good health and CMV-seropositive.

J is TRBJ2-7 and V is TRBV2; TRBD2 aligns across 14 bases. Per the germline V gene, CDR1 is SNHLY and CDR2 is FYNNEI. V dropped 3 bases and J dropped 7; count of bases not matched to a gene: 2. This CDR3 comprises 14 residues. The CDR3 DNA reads TGTGCCAGCAGTGAGGGACTAGCGGGAGATGAGCAGTACTTC. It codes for CASSEGLAGDEQYF.

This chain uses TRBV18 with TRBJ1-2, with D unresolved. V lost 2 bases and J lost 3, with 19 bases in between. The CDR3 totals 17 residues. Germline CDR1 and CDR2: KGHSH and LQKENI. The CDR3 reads CASSPLSISGSDYGYTF. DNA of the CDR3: TGTGCCAGCTCACCATTGTCGATCTCGGGGTCGGACTATGGCTACACCTTC.

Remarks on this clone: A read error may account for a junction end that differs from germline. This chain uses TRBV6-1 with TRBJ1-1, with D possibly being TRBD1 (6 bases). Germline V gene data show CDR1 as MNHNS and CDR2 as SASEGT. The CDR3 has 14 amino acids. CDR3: CASGLIAGTRGGLF. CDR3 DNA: TGTGCCAGCGGCCTTATCGCCGGGACACGGGGTGGTCTCTTT.

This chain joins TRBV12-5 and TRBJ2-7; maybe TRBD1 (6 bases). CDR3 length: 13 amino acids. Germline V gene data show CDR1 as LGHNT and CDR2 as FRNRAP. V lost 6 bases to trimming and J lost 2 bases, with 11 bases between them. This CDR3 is CASGAGTTYEQYF. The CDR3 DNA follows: TGTGCTAGTGGGGCAGGGACAACCTACGAGCAGTACTTC.